This T cell receptor beta chain derives from a study of PD-1 blockade in classical Hodgkin lymphoma. The study's findings and limits: Repertoires differed for reasons still undefined, possibly disease activity or prior therapy.

Every patient relapsed after autologous stem cell transplantation, and brentuximab vedotin exposure varied. TCRdb's copy holds only in-frame clones and misses some; the assay was immunoSEQ multiplex PCR. Here the sample spans roughly 96,000 clones, about 88% being singletons. In the case of this clone: Its antigen remains unidentified.

The CDR3 sequence is 16 residues long. V lost 0 bases and J lost 4, with 14 bases in between. Germline loops: CDR1 SGHRS, CDR2 YFSETQ. The source was peripheral blood mononuclear cells (PBMCs), collected before the second cycle of nivolumab. The rearrangement joins TRBV5-1 to TRBJ2-1; D is possibly TRBD2 (6 bases). The receptor's source is a human donor with classical Hodgkin lymphoma. The CDR3 sequence: CASSLGGRPLYNEQFF. CDR3 sequence (DNA): TGCGCCAGCAGCTTGGGAGGGAGGCCTCTATACAATGAGCAGTTCTTC.